One sample yielded the 30 T cell receptor beta chains listed below, sequenced in a study of identical twins. TCRdb used MiXCR to reprocess the 5' RACE reads, holding one entry per CDR3 protein. In the table there are approximately 1.8 million distinct CDR3 sequences, under 35% of which are singletons. Input material: cord blood. These TCRs come from a newborn girl in good health.

The CDR3 DNA reads as TGTGCCAGCAGCCCAAGGACAGGGGGGTATAATTCACCCCTCCACTTT. Translated, it gives CASSPRTGGYNSPLHF. This rearrangement joins TRBV6-1 to TRBJ1-6; the match to TRBD1 covers 10 bases. CDR1 MNHNS and CDR2 SASEGT come from the germline V gene. V was clipped by 6 bases and J by 4 bases; unmatched bases: 6. The CDR3 spans 16 residues.

This clonotype occurred a few times. The V and J genes are TRBV10-3 and TRBJ2-5, with D perhaps matching TRBD2 (6 bases). The V gene lost 5 bases and the J gene lost 2 bases, with 12 bases spanning the gap. The CDR3 has 14 residues. CDR1 and CDR2 from the germline V gene are ENHRY and SYGVKD. This CDR3 is CAISPGLQQETQYF. The CDR3 nucleotides are TGTGCCATCAGTCCGGGACTCCAACAAGAGACCCAGTACTTC.

This clonotype was detected ten times or more. The chain uses TRBV5-1 and TRBJ2-1; D gene ambiguous. CDR3 size: 13 residues. V lost 0 bases and J lost 7, with 8 bases in between. Germline loops: CDR1 SGHRS, CDR2 YFSETQ. Here the CDR3 reads CASSLAGKNEQFF. The CDR3 nucleotides are TGCGCCAGCAGCTTGGCGGGTAAGAATGAGCAGTTCTTC.

The genes are TRBV28 and TRBJ1-4; perhaps TRBD1 as D (6 bases). Germline CDR1 is MDHEN and CDR2 is SYDVKM. This CDR3 comprises 13 residues. V was shortened by 4 bases and J by 8 bases, with 11 bases between the two germline ends. CDR3 in amino acids: CASSWPGEEKLFF. The CDR3 DNA follows: TGTGCCAGCAGTTGGCCAGGGGAGGAAAAACTGTTTTTT.

Only a few counts were recorded for this clonotype. The chain carries TRBV20-1 and TRBJ2-1; D call uncertain. With 1 base removed from V and 6 bases from J, the gap between germline ends came to 19 bases. Germline assignment: CDR1 DFQATT and CDR2 SNEGSKA (reference sequence). The CDR3 contains 16 residues. The CDR3 loop is CSARARPRVYFNEQFF. CDR3 DNA sequence: TGCAGTGCTAGAGCCCGGCCACGGGTCTACTTCAATGAGCAGTTCTTC.

This chain joins TRBV7-2 and TRBJ2-7; possibly TRBD2 for D (5 bases). V was pared by 5 bases and J by 0 bases, with 14 bases between. Germline V gives CDR1 SGHTA, CDR2 FQGNSA. The CDR3 sequence is 15 residues long. CDR3 loop: CASSPKFGVSYEQYF. Written as DNA, the CDR3 is TGTGCCAGCAGCCCAAAGTTCGGGGTCTCCTACGAGCAGTACTTC.

As to this clonotype: An end of the junction does not agree with germline; a read error may underlie this. The DNA of the CDR3 is TGTGCCATCGGGGCGGTGGACGGTCAAGAGACCCGGTACTTC. Translation gives CAIGAVDGQETRYF. This chain connects TRBV10-3 to TRBJ2-5; D may be TRBD1 (5 bases). Germline V gene sequence: CDR1 ENHRY, CDR2 SYGVKD. CDR3 size: 14 residues.

V usage is TRBV28 and J usage is TRBJ2-7, with D perhaps being TRBD1 or TRBD2 (6 bases each). Per the germline V gene, CDR1 is MDHEN and CDR2 is SYDVKM. The CDR3 length is 14 residues. Between the trimmed V and J ends, which lost 2 bases and 7 bases, there was a span of 15 bases. The chain's CDR3 is CASSLGGTNNEQYF. For the CDR3, the DNA is TGTGCCAGCAGTTTAGGGGGGACAAACAATGAGCAGTACTTC.

The chain couples TRBV9 to TRBJ2-1; 14 nucleotides agree with TRBD2. V shed 2 bases, J shed 4 bases, and the junction held 8 bases outside the gene matches. CDR3 length: 18 amino acids. Germline V lookup: CDR1 SGDLS, CDR2 YYNGEE. CDR3 sequence: CASSVTGTSGGNYNEQFF. CDR3 DNA sequence: TGTGCCAGCAGCGTGACCGGGACTAGCGGGGGTAATTACAATGAGCAGTTCTTC.

Remarks on this clonotype: One end of the junction varies from germline; a read error may be responsible. The chain links TRBV3-1 to TRBJ2-1, with a possible D match to TRBD2 (7 bases). Germline CDR1 is LGHDT and CDR2 is YNNKEL (reference sequence). The CDR3 runs to 15 residues. CDR3 sequence: CASRQAPGGANEQFF. CDR3 nucleotides: TGTGCCAGCAGACAAGCACCGGGGGGCGCCAATGAGCAGTTCTTC.

A few counts support this clonotype. The rearrangement joins TRBV21-1 to TRBJ2-1; the D call of TRBD2 is as the table states it, not checked on the DNA. TRBV21-1 is designated a pseudogene. This CDR3 has 14 residues. The CDR3 spells CASSKRASYNEQFF. The CDR3 DNA reads TGTGCCAGCAGCAAACGGGCTAGCTACAATGAGCAGTTCTTC.

The V call is TRBV28, the J call TRBJ2-1; D perhaps matches TRBD2 (5 bases). The germline V and J ends were trimmed by 6 bases and 13 bases, with 19 bases remaining between them. In germline, CDR1 is MDHEN, CDR2 SYDVKM. The CDR3 contains 13 residues. The CDR3: CASSRALGETQFF. DNA of the CDR3: TGTGCCAGCAGCCGCGCCCTCGGGGAGACCCAGTTCTTC.

The V gene is TRBV29-1, the J gene TRBJ2-5; a possible D gene is TRBD2 (6 bases). Trimming removed 5 bases from V and 1 base from J, with 11 bases in between. Germline V gene data show CDR1 as SQVTM and CDR2 as ANQGSEA. The CDR3 totals 13 residues. CDR3 sequence (DNA): TGCAGCGTTAGTGGGACTTTCCAAGAGACCCAGTACTTC. Translating it yields CSVSGTFQETQYF.

This clonotype was recorded a few times. The gene calls are TRBV12-3 or TRBV12-4 and TRBJ1-6; perhaps TRBD1 as D (6 bases). The CDR3 is made up of 15 amino acids. V shed 8 bases and J shed 1 base, with 12 bases lying between them. The CDR3 loop reads CASAGGASYNSPLHF. Here the CDR3 DNA reads TGTGCCAGCGCTGGGGGGGCGTCCTATAATTCACCCCTCCACTTT.

This clonotype was seen a few times. The V and J genes are TRBV5-1 and TRBJ2-5; D remains unclear. V was trimmed by 0 bases and J by 1 base, leaving 7 bases between them. The CDR3 extends over 14 amino acids. CDR1 SGHRS and CDR2 YFSETQ come from the germline V gene. CDR3 nucleotide sequence: TGCGCCAGCAGCTTGGCTTTCCTCCAAGAGACCCAGTACTTC. This codes for CASSLAFLQETQYF. The full variable domain, in which reference TRBV5-1 and TRBJ2-5 provide the parts outside the CDR3, is KAGVTQTPRYLIKTRGQQVTLSCSPISGHRSVSWYQQTPGQGLQFLFEYFSETQRNKGNFPGRFSGRQFSNSRSEMNVSTLELGDSALYLCASSLAFLQETQYFGPGTRLLVL.

This clonotype was seen ten or more times. The CDR3 sequence: CASSALASGNEQFF. CDR3 nucleotides: TGTGCCAGCAGTGCACTAGCGAGTGGCAATGAGCAGTTCTTC. V and J are TRBV28 and TRBJ2-1; 7 bases line up with TRBD2. This CDR3 has 14 residues. V dropped 5 bases and J dropped 6; count of bases not matched to a gene: 7. CDR1 and CDR2 (germline): MDHEN, SYDVKM.

This clonotype has just a few counts. The gene calls are TRBV7-2 and TRBJ2-1, with 7 bases that match TRBD2. CDR3 length: 16 residues. Unmatched junction bases numbered 7, after V lost 3 bases and J lost 2 bases. Germline V gives CDR1 SGHTA, CDR2 FQGNSA. CDR3 sequence reads: CASSFDAGVTYNEQFF. The DNA of the CDR3 is TGTGCCAGCAGCTTTGATGCGGGAGTAACCTACAATGAGCAGTTCTTC.

This clonotype has more than one count but fewer than ten. The chain recombines TRBV6-2 or TRBV6-3 with TRBJ2-3; 7 positions match TRBD1. The CDR3 runs to 14 residues. The V and J ends lost 7 bases and 4 bases, in that order; junction bases with no gene match: 8. The germline gives CDR1 MNHEY, CDR2 SVGEGT. The CDR3 region is CASTRQGSADTQYF. CDR3 DNA: TGTGCCAGCACTCGACAGGGCTCAGCAGATACGCAGTATTTT.

This clonotype has more than one count but fewer than ten. The gene calls are TRBV5-1 and TRBJ1-6; TRBD1 agrees at 8 bases. The V segment lost 6 bases and the J segment 1 base; nucleotides outside the gene matches: 3. Germline V gene sequence: CDR1 SGHRS, CDR2 YFSETQ. CDR3 length: 15 amino acids. The CDR3 reads CASTTGGSYNSPLHF. CDR3 in DNA: TGCGCCAGCACTACAGGGGGGTCCTATAATTCACCCCTCCACTTT.

This clonotype was detected only once. The rearrangement joins TRBV10-3 to TRBJ1-1; D perhaps matches TRBD1 (5 bases). V lost 4 bases and J lost 0, with 12 bases in between. Germline CDR1 and CDR2: ENHRY and SYGVKD. The CDR3 totals 15 residues. The CDR3 reads CAISALGPLNTEAFF. Written as DNA, the CDR3 is TGTGCCATCAGTGCCTTGGGACCCTTGAACACTGAAGCTTTCTTT.

This clonotype was counted only a few times. This chain links TRBV12-3 or TRBV12-4 with TRBJ2-1, with TRBD2 matching 7 bases. The CDR3 contains 18 residues. V shed 7 bases, J shed 5 bases, and the junction held 20 bases outside the gene matches. Written as DNA, the CDR3 is TGTGCCAGCACCAAAACCAGGGAGGGGAGGGTGTTCGACAATGAGCAGTTCTTC. Translation gives CASTKTREGRVFDNEQFF.

This chain uses TRBV20-1 with TRBJ1-2; no definite D call. CDR3 size: 13 residues. Germline V gives CDR1 DFQATT, CDR2 SNEGSKA (reference sequence). The V gene lost 0 bases and the J gene lost 4 bases, with 9 bases spanning the gap. The CDR3 DNA sequence: TGCAGTGCTAGAGATACAATATCCTATGGCTACACCTTC. Translation: CSARDTISYGYTF.

This chain connects TRBV11-2 to TRBJ2-1, with D hard to call. The CDR3 runs to 14 residues. The germline gives CDR1 SGHAT, CDR2 FQNNGV. Trimming left V 6 bases short and J 4 bases short, with 13 bases between. In DNA, the CDR3 is TGTGCCAGCAGAGTACGGGTCGGTTACAATGAGCAGTTCTTC. This sequence encodes CASRVRVGYNEQFF.

J is TRBJ2-5 and V is TRBV10-3; 8 nucleotides line up with TRBD1. The J call could be wrong; TRBJ2-7 is a better fit for the DNA end. The CDR3 contains 16 residues. Germline CDR1 and CDR2: ENHRY and SYGVKD. The CDR3 loop reads CAISEPLRTGPHEQYF. In DNA form, the CDR3 reads TGTGCCATCAGTGAACCTCTTCGGACAGGGCCCCACGAGCAGTACTTC.

This clonotype appeared a few times. This sequence joins TRBV20-1 and TRBJ2-1, with TRBD2 matching over 14 bases. Germline-derived CDR1 and CDR2 are DFQATT and SNEGSKA (reference sequence). V dropped 0 bases and J dropped 9; count of bases not matched to a gene: 10. This CDR3 contains 17 residues. CDR3 loop: CSARDWTGTSGRGEQFF. The CDR3 coding sequence is TGCAGTGCTAGAGATTGGACAGGGACTAGCGGGAGAGGTGAGCAGTTCTTC.

Turning to this clonotype: An end of the junction differs from the germline gene, which may be a read error. This chain links TRBV2 with TRBJ2-4; tentatively, D is TRBD1 (6 bases). This CDR3 is 13 amino acids long. CDR1 and CDR2 (germline): SNHLY, FYNNEI. The CDR3 sequence: CVSSEIGGYEQYF. The CDR3 DNA reads as TGTGTCAGCAGTGAAATTGGGGGCTATGAGCAGTACTTC. The entire variable domain, with the rest obtained from reference TRBV2 and TRBJ2-4, is as follows: EPEVTQTPSHQVTQMGQEVILRCVPISNHLYFYWYRQILGQKVEFLVSFYNNEISEKSEIFDDQFSVERPDGSNFTLKIRSTKLEDSAMYFCVSSEIGGYEQYFGAGTRLSVL.

This rearrangement joins TRBV7-6 to TRBJ2-7; D gene unclear. This CDR3 comprises 14 residues. Germline CDR1 reads SGHVS; CDR2 reads FNYEAQ. V was pared by 4 bases and J by 2 bases, with 12 bases between. The CDR3 sequence: CASSSDHLAYEQYF. For the CDR3, the DNA is TGTGCCAGCAGCTCGGACCATCTGGCCTACGAGCAGTACTTC.

The chain joins TRBV14 to TRBJ1-1, with D perhaps matching TRBD1 (5 bases). With 0 bases removed from V and 10 bases from J, the gap between germline ends came to 12 bases. The CDR3 covers 13 residues. Germline V CDR1 and CDR2: SGHDN, FVKESK. CDR3 bases: TGTGCCAGCAGCCAAGACCTCGGGGGAGCAGCTTTCTTT. Protein sequence: CASSQDLGGAAFF.

About this clonotype: A much larger clone differs from this one at a single base, so this may be a read error. The CDR3 DNA sequence: TGCAGCGTTATCTCAGGCCGTCCAGAGGAGACCCAGTACTTC. This codes for CSVISGRPEETQYF. This chain connects TRBV29-1 to TRBJ2-5; D is unresolved. V gave up 5 bases and J gave up 5 bases, with 18 bases separating them. The CDR3 has 14 amino acids. Looked up from germline, CDR1 is SQVTM and CDR2 is ANQGSEA.

This clonotype was detected a few times. The J gene is TRBJ1-1, the V gene TRBV25-1, with no clear D. The germline V gene has CDR1 MGHDK and CDR2 SYGVNS. The V gene lost 6 bases and the J gene lost 5 bases, with 10 bases spanning the gap. This CDR3 contains 12 residues. DNA for the CDR3: TGTGCCAGCAGATCGTTAAGGACTGAAGCTTTCTTT. Translating it yields CASRSLRTEAFF.